What follows are 20 T cell receptor beta chains derived from one specimen sequenced in a study of identical twins. One entry per CDR3 protein results from TCRdb running MiXCR on the 5' RACE reads. Here the sample spans approximately 490,000 distinct CDR3 sequences, approximately 20% being singletons. This same sample was also taken into another study, of yellow fever vaccine responses in identical twins.

The sample taken for sequencing was CD4+ T cells sorted from blood. The origin of the receptors is a woman younger than 30 in good health.

Only a few counts were recorded for this clonotype. J is TRBJ2-7 and V is TRBV5-1, with D perhaps TRBD1 (6 bases). Germline V CDR1 and CDR2: SGHRS, YFSETQ. The CDR3 has 14 residues. V lost 5 bases and J lost 4, with 16 bases in between. The CDR3 is CASSFSGTTYEQYF. The CDR3 nucleotides read TGCGCCAGCAGTTTTTCCGGGACAACATACGAGCAGTACTTC. Full variable domain (rest looked up from reference TRBV5-1 and TRBJ2-7): KAGVTQTPRYLIKTRGQQVTLSCSPISGHRSVSWYQQTPGQGLQFLFEYFSETQRNKGNFPGRFSGRQFSNSRSEMNVSTLELGDSALYLCASSFSGTTYEQYFGPGTRLTVT.

The rearrangement uses TRBV18 and TRBJ2-4, with a possible D match to TRBD1 (6 bases). CDR1 is KGHSH and CDR2 is LQKENI in the germline V gene. V lost 1 base to trimming and J lost 4 bases, with 14 bases between them. This CDR3 contains 16 residues. The CDR3 DNA sequence: TGTGCCAGCTCACCACTTTCGGCAGGGGATAAAAACATTCAGTACTTC. Protein: CASSPLSAGDKNIQYF.

This clonotype turned up a few times. V and J are TRBV15 and TRBJ2-1; 8 positions agree with TRBD2. V shed 0 bases, J shed 2 bases, and the junction held 6 bases outside the gene matches. The CDR3 has 17 residues. The germline gives CDR1 LNHNV, CDR2 YYDKDF (reference sequence). CDR3 sequence: CATSRDGSGRTYNEQFF. Written as DNA, the CDR3 is TGTGCCACCAGCAGAGATGGGAGCGGGAGAACCTACAATGAGCAGTTCTTC.

V gene TRBV27 combines with J gene TRBJ1-1; D is undetermined. The CDR3 is 12 amino acids. Germline loops: CDR1 MNHEY, CDR2 SMNVEV (reference sequence). V was cut by 10 bases and J by 0 bases, with 9 bases left in between. The CDR3 bases are TGTGCCATCCCGCCTATGAACACTGAAGCTTTCTTT. It yields the protein CAIPPMNTEAFF.

The table lists this clonotype with a few counts. This chain uses TRBV28 with TRBJ2-2; TRBD1 matches at 7 bases. V lost 6 bases to trimming and J lost 1 base; unmatched junction nucleotides: 5. Germline CDR1 reads MDHEN; CDR2 reads SYDVKM. CDR3 length: 15 residues. The CDR3, as DNA: TGTGCCAGCAGACCAGGGGGAGTGAACACCGGGGAGCTGTTTTTT. This gives the protein CASRPGGVNTGELFF.

This clonotype was seen only a few times. The chain joins TRBV3-1 to TRBJ2-7, with D perhaps matching TRBD2 (5 bases). Germline V gene lookup returns CDR1 LGHDT and CDR2 YNNKEL (reference sequence). V shed 0 bases and J shed 2 bases, with 14 bases lying between them. The CDR3 is 16 residues long. The CDR3 nucleotides are TGTGCCAGCAGCCAAGAGGTTCTAGCTGATACCTACGAGCAGTACTTC. It codes for CASSQEVLADTYEQYF.

The CDR3: CASSETGVWGYTF. CDR3 in DNA: TGTGCCAGCAGTGAAACAGGGGTGTGGGGCTACACCTTC. This chain connects TRBV2 to TRBJ1-2; 7 bases are a match to TRBD1. The CDR3 contains 13 residues. V dropped 2 bases and J dropped 8; count of bases not matched to a gene: 5. From germline, CDR1 is SNHLY and CDR2 FYNNEI.

The sample holds a few counts of this clonotype. The chain combines TRBV5-1 with TRBJ1-4, with D unclear. The CDR3 spans 16 residues. With 4 bases removed from V and 8 bases from J, the gap between germline ends came to 21 bases. Germline CDR1 reads SGHRS; CDR2 reads YFSETQ. The CDR3 coding sequence is TGCGCCAGCAGCAACCCCGGCGGCCTCCGGACGGAAAAACTGTTTTTT. Translated, it gives CASSNPGGLRTEKLFF.

The J gene is TRBJ2-5, the V gene TRBV7-7, with D unclear. The CDR3 length is 15 residues. Per germline, CDR1 SSHAT and CDR2 FNYEAQ (reference sequence). V lost 2 bases and J lost 5, with 15 bases in between. The chain's CDR3 is CASSLSANPRETQYF. The CDR3 DNA reads TGTGCCAGCAGCTTAAGCGCGAACCCAAGGGAGACCCAGTACTTC.

In its sample, this clonotype was seen a few times. The chain links TRBV20-1 to TRBJ1-2; D is undetermined. V dropped 6 bases and J dropped 7 bases, with 18 bases sitting between them. CDR1 and CDR2 (germline): DFQATT, SNEGSKA (reference sequence). CDR3 length: 13 amino acids. This CDR3 is CSALAQPRSGYTF. CDR3 sequence (DNA): TGCAGTGCCCTGGCTCAGCCACGTTCTGGCTACACCTTC.

This clonotype was seen a handful of times. The chain uses TRBV6-5 and TRBJ2-7; 7 bases line up with TRBD1. Germline trimming cut 2 bases from V and 3 bases from J; bases unmatched to any gene: 13. Germline V lookup: CDR1 MNHEY, CDR2 SVGAGI. The length of the CDR3 is 17 residues. The DNA for the CDR3 is TGTGCCAGCAGTTACCGTAGGGGGCGGTCGGCATACTACGAGCAGTACTTC. Translation gives CASSYRRGRSAYYEQYF.

V and J are TRBV20-1 and TRBJ1-1; tentative D call: TRBD1 (5 bases). This CDR3 region has 15 residues. Germline CDR1 is DFQATT and CDR2 is SNEGSKA (reference sequence). Trimming left V 0 bases short and J 5 bases short, with 16 bases between. The CDR3, as DNA: TGCAGTGCTAGAGATCGTACAGGCGCGGGGACTGAAGCTTTCTTT. This encodes CSARDRTGAGTEAFF.

This clonotype was picked up a small number of times. The chain joins TRBV5-1 to TRBJ2-2; no clear D. Trimming left V 6 bases short and J 7 bases short, with 16 bases between. CDR1 is SGHRS and CDR2 is YFSETQ in the germline V gene. The CDR3 runs to 14 residues. Here the CDR3 DNA reads TGCGCCAGCAACAATCCCCATAAGGGCGGGGAGCTGTTTTTT. The encoded protein is CASNNPHKGGELFF.

A few counts support this clonotype. The genes are TRBV10-3 and TRBJ1-1; 7 positions match TRBD1. Germline CDR1 and CDR2: ENHRY and SYGVKD. The CDR3 extends over 15 amino acids. J gave up 3 bases and V 6 bases, and 10 bases lay outside the gene matches. The CDR3 sequence is CAIRGVGGYYTEAFF. Here the CDR3 DNA reads TGTGCCATCAGGGGGGTAGGGGGCTATTACACTGAAGCTTTCTTT.

This clonotype occurred a few times. J is TRBJ2-7 and V is TRBV10-3, with a tentative D call TRBD1 (6 bases). Per the germline V gene, CDR1 is ENHRY and CDR2 is SYGVKD. Trimming removed 4 bases at V and 2 bases at J, with 6 bases between. This CDR3 region has 12 residues. DNA for the CDR3: TGTGCCATCAGTGGGGACACCTACGAGCAGTACGTC. Its protein is CAISGDTYEQYV.

This clonotype was counted once. This chain uses TRBV12-3 or TRBV12-4 with TRBJ1-6; maybe TRBD1 (5 bases). The V end was cut by 3 bases, the J end by 9 bases, with 12 bases between. This CDR3 contains 14 residues. For the CDR3, the DNA is TGTGCCAGCAGTTTCTCCGGGACTCTTTCACCCCTCCACTTT. It yields the protein CASSFSGTLSPLHF.

A few counts support this clonotype. The chain couples TRBV25-1 to TRBJ2-5; D possibly corresponds to TRBD1 (6 bases). Germline-derived CDR1 and CDR2 are MGHDK and SYGVNS. The CDR3 contains 16 residues. V was shortened by 1 base and J by 3 bases, with 15 bases between the two germline ends. The CDR3 here is CASSEFGDRKKETQYF. The CDR3, as DNA: TGTGCCAGCAGTGAATTTGGTGACAGGAAGAAAGAGACCCAGTACTTC.

The rearrangement joins TRBV11-2 to TRBJ2-5, with D possibly being TRBD2 (6 bases). The V end lost 6 bases, the J end lost 5 bases, and 13 bases lay between the germline ends. CDR3 size: 13 residues. The germline V gene has CDR1 SGHAT and CDR2 FQNNGV. CDR3 amino acids: CASRLANTETQYF. The CDR3, as DNA: TGTGCCAGCAGGCTAGCGAATACGGAGACCCAGTACTTC.

V and J are TRBV15 and TRBJ2-3, with D possibly TRBD2 on 7 matching bases. The CDR3 has 15 residues. Trimming shortened V by 1 base and J by 2 bases, and 10 bases separated the two germline ends. Per germline, CDR1 LNHNV and CDR2 YYDKDF (reference sequence). In DNA, the CDR3 is TGTGCCACCAGCAGAGGGGGGGGCGTCACAGATACGCAGTATTTT. This encodes CATSRGGGVTDTQYF.

V and J are TRBV9 and TRBJ2-4, with TRBD2 identical over 9 bases. The junction had 4 bases not matched to a gene; V was cut back by 3 bases and J by 0 bases. The CDR3 length is 16 residues. Looked up from germline, CDR1 is SGDLS and CDR2 is YYNGEE. The CDR3 loop is CASSGTSALAKNIQYF. DNA for the CDR3: TGTGCCAGCAGCGGGACTAGCGCCCTAGCCAAAAACATTCAGTACTTC.